This T cell receptor (beta chain) is from a study of blood T cells in healthy people across ages. Every sample yielded at least 6.5 million isolated PBMCs. Per sample, at least 6 micrograms of total RNA were extracted. Combining a sample-barcoded 5' primer with a J-beta primer mix, a second PCR ran for roughly 7 to 11 cycles. TCRdb redid the calling of the 5' RACE reads with MiXCR, one entry per CDR3 protein. The sample consists of about 930,000 distinct CDR3 sequences, about 27% of them appearing once. The V gene end was trimmed by 4 bases and the J gene end by 3 bases; junction bases not matched to a gene: 6. Germline assignment: CDR1 SQVTM and CDR2 ANQGSEA. The CDR3 is 15 residues long. With regard to this clonotype: Its antigen remains unidentified.

Study conclusions and caveats: Without sorted subsets, naive and antigen-experienced compartments could not be conclusively compared.

A further study also used this sample, focusing on T cells of mothers and their children.

This sequence originates from a woman aged 40 to 50 in good health. The sequenced sample was blood. The V call is TRBV29-1, the J call TRBJ2-5; 12 nucleotides align to TRBD1. CDR3 sequence (DNA): TGCAGCGTTGGCCGGGGGACAGGGGGCGAAGAGACCCAGTACTTC. Encoded protein: CSVGRGTGGEETQYF.